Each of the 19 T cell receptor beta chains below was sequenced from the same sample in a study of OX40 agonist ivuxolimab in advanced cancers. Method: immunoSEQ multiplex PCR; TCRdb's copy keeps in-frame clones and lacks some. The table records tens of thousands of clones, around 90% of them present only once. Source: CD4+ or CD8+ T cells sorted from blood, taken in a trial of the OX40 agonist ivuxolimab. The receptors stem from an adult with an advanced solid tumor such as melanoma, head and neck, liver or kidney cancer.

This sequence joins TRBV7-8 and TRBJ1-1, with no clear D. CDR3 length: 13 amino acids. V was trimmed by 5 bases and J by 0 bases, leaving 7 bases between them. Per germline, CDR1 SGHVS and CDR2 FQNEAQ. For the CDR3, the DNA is TGTGCCAGCAGCAAAAACGTGAACACTGAAGCTTTCTTT. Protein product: CASSKNVNTEAFF.

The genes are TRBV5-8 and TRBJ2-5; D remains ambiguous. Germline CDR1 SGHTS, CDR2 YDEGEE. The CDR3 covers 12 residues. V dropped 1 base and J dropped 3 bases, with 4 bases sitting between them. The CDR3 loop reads CASSLLKETQYF. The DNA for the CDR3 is TGTGCCAGCAGCTTGTTGAAAGAGACCCAGTACTTC.

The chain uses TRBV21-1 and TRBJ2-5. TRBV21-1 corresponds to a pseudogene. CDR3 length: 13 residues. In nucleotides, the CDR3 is TGTGCCTGCAGGGGTTTGGGTGAGGAGACCCAGTACTTC. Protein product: CACRGLGEETQYF.

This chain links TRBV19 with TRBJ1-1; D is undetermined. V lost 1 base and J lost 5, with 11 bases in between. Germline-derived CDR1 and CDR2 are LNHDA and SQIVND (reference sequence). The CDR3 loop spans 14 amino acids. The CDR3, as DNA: TGTGCCAGTAGTATAGTGGGGTGGCGGACTGAAGCTTTCTTT. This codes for CASSIVGWRTEAFF.

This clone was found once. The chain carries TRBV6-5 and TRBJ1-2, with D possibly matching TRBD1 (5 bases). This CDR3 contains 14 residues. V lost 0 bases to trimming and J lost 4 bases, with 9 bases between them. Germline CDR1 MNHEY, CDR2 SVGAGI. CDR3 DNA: TGTGCCAGCAGTTACTCTTTGCAGGGCTATGGCTACACCTTC. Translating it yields CASSYSLQGYGYTF.

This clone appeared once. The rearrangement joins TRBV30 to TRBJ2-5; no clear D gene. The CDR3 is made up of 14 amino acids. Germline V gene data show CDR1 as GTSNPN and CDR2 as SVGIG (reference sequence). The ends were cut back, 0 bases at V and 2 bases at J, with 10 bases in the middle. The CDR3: CAWSVRSGQETQYF. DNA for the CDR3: TGTGCCTGGAGTGTACGGAGTGGGCAAGAGACCCAGTACTTC.

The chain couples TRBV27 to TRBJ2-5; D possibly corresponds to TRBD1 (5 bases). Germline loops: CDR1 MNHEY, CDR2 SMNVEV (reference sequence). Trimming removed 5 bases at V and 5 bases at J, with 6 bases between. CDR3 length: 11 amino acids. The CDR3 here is CASSNRETQYF. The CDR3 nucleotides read TGTGCCAGCAGTAACAGGGAGACCCAGTACTTC.

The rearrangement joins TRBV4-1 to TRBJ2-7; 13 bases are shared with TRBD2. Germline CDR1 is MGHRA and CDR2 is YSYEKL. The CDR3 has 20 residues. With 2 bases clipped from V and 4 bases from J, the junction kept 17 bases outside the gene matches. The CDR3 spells CASSQTPGLAGTRKGYEQYF. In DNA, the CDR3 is TGCGCCAGCAGCCAAACGCCGGGACTAGCGGGAACCCGTAAAGGGTACGAGCAGTACTTC.

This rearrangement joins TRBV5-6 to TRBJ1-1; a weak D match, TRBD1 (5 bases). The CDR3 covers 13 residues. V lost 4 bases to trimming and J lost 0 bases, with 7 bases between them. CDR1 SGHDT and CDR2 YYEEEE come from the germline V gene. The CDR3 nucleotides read TGTGCCAGCAGCCCGGGACTGAACACTGAAGCTTTCTTT. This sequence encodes CASSPGLNTEAFF. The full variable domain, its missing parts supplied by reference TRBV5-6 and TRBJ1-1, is DAGVTQSPTHLIKTRGQQVTLRCSPKSGHDTVSWYQQALGQGPQFIFQYYEEEERQRGNFPDRFSGHQFPNYSSELNVNALLLGDSALYLCASSPGLNTEAFFGQGTRLTVV.

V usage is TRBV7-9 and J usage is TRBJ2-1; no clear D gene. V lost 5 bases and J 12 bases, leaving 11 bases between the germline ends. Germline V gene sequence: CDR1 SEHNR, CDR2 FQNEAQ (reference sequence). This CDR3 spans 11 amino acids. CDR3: CASSVERLQFF. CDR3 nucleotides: TGTGCCAGCAGCGTAGAACGGCTGCAGTTCTTC. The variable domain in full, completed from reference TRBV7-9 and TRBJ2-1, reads DTGVSQNPRHKITKRGQNVTFRCDPISEHNRLYWYRQTLGQGPEFLTYFQNEAQLEKSRLLSDRFSAERPKGSFSTLEIQRTEQGDSAMYLCASSVERLQFFGPGTRLTVL.

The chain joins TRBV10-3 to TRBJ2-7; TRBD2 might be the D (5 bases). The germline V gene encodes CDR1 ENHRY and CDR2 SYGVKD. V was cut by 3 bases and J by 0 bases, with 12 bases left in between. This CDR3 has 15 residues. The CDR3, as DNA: TGTGCCATCAGTGAAAGAGGGTTAAGCTCCTACGAGCAGTACTTC. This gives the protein CAISERGLSSYEQYF.

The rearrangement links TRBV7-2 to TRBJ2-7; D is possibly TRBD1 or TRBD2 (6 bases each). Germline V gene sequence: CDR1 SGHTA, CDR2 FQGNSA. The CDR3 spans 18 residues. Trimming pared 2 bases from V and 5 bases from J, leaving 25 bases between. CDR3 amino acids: CASSLYVSGVSGDHEQYF. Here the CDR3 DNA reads TGTGCCAGCAGCTTATATGTTTCGGGGGTGTCAGGGGACCACGAGCAGTACTTC.

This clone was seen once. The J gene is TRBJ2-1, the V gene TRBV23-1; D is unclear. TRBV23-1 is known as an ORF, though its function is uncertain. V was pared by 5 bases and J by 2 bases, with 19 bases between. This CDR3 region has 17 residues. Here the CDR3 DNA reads TGCGCCAGCAGTAAAACAAGGTGCATGTGGACCTACAATGAGCAGTTCTTC. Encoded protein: CASSKTRCMWTYNEQFF.

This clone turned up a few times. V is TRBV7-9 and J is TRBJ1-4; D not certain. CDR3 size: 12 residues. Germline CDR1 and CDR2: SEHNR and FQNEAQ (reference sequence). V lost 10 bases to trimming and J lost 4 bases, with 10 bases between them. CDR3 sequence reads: CATKGYNEKLFF. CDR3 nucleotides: TGTGCCACTAAGGGTTATAATGAAAAACTGTTTTTT.

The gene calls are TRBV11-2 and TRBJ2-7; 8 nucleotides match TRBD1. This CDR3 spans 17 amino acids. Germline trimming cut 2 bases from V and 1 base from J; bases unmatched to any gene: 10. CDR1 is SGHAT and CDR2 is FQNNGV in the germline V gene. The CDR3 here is CASSLMDGQGFSYEQYF. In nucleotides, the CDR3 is TGTGCCAGCAGCTTAATGGATGGACAGGGATTTTCCTACGAGCAGTACTTC.

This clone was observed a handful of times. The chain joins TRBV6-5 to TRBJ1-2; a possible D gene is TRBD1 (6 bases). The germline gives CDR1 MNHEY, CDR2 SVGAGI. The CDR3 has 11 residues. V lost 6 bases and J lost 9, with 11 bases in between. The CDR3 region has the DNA TGTGCCAGCAGCCGTGGACAGAGCTACACCTTC. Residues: CASSRGQSYTF.

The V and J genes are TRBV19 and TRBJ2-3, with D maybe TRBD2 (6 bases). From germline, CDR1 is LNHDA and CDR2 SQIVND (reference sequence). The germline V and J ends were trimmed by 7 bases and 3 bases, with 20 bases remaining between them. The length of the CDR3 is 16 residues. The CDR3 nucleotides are TGTGCCAGTAAACCCCGGGAGACTAGACTAACAGATACGCAGTATTTT. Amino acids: CASKPRETRLTDTQYF.

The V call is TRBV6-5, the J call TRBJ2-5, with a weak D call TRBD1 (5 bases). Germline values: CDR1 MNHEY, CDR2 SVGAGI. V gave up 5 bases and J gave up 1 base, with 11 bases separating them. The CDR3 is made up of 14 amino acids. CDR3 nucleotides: TGTGCCAGCAGTAAACAGGTGGTCCAAGAGACCCAGTACTTC. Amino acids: CASSKQVVQETQYF.

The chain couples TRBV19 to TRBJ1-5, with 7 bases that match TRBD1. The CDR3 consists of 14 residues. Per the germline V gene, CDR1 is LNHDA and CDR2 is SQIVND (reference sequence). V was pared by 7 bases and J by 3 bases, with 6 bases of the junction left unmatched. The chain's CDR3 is CASMGTDYNQPQHF. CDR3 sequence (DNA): TGTGCCAGTATGGGGACAGACTACAATCAGCCCCAGCATTTT.